This entry lists 6 T cell receptor beta chains sequenced from one sample in a study of PD-L1 blockade in urothelial cancer (dated by TCRdb to the late 2010s). Reading the label with the study, this specimen's time point is: peripheral blood 6 weeks after treatment start. Library preparation employed the immunoSEQ multiplex PCR assay. This is the immuneACCESS table as TCRdb keeps it, with only in-frame sequences that have V and J called. A part of the clones is gone; compared with another copy, unresolved V genes explain less than half, and the rest is unexplained. The sample contains 100,000 to 150,000 clones, roughly 86% of them found a single time. The ten largest account for 2.4% of the sample. Sequences were derived from PBMCs, sampled around atezolizumab (anti-PD-L1) treatment. The source is a man in his fifties with urothelial cancer.

The chain uses TRBV7-6 and TRBJ2-3; D is possibly TRBD1 (5 bases). The CDR3 is 15 amino acids. V was pared by 2 bases and J by 1 base, with 10 bases between. Germline V gene lookup returns CDR1 SGHVS and CDR2 FNYEAQ. The CDR3 loop is CASSLRGRGTDTQYF. For the CDR3, the DNA is TGTGCCAGCAGCTTACGAGGCAGGGGCACAGATACGCAGTATTTT. Looking up the rest from reference TRBV7-6 and TRBJ2-3 gives the full variable domain: GAGVSQSPRYKVTKRGQDVALRCDPISGHVSLYWYRQALGQGPEFLTYFNYEAQQDKSGLPNDRFSAERPEGSISTLTIQRTEQRDSAMYRCASSLRGRGTDTQYFGPGTRLTVL.

The gene calls are TRBV9 and TRBJ2-1; TRBD1 agrees at 9 bases. Germline CDR1 SGDLS, CDR2 YYNGEE. The CDR3 loop spans 15 amino acids. V gave up 4 bases and J gave up 1 base; unmatched junction bases: 3. The CDR3 loop reads CASSTGQGSYNEQFF. CDR3 bases: TGTGCCAGCAGCACCGGACAGGGGTCCTACAATGAGCAGTTCTTC.

CDR3 nucleotide sequence: TGTGCCAGCAGCGGAACCGGGGACAGGGCCTACGAGCAGTACTTC. As protein: CASSGTGDRAYEQYF. The chain is built from TRBV9 and TRBJ2-7, with TRBD1 identical over 9 bases. Germline V gene sequence: CDR1 SGDLS, CDR2 YYNGEE. This CDR3 spans 15 amino acids. After removal of 3 bases from V and 2 bases from J, the junction contained 6 bases not matched to a gene.

Concerning this clone itself: Germline is not matched at one junction end, which may reflect a read error. The J gene is TRBJ2-5, the V gene TRBV7-7, with a tentative D call TRBD1 (5 bases). From germline, CDR1 is SSHAT and CDR2 FNYEAQ (reference sequence). The CDR3 is 14 amino acids. The CDR3 loop reads CASSLQTAQETQYF. CDR3 bases: TGTGCTAGCAGCTTACAGACAGCCCAAGAGACCCAGTACTTC.

V usage is TRBV28 and J usage is TRBJ1-5; 9 bases agree with TRBD1. The CDR3 has 18 amino acids. The J segment lost 0 bases and the V segment lost 5 bases, leaving 11 bases of the junction unmatched. Per the germline V gene, CDR1 is MDHEN and CDR2 is SYDVKM. CDR3 bases: TGTGCCAGCAGTGGTCCCGGGACAGGGACGCATAGCAATCAGCCCCAGCATTTT. It specifies CASSGPGTGTHSNQPQHF.

This clone was recorded a few times. This sequence joins TRBV4-2 and TRBJ2-7; tentative D call: TRBD2 (5 bases). V was cut by 0 bases and J by 6 bases, with 6 bases left in between. The germline gives CDR1 LGHNA, CDR2 YNFKEQ. This CDR3 region has 12 residues. The CDR3 DNA reads as TGTGCCAGCAGCCAAGATCGGGGCGAGCAGTACTTC. Protein: CASSQDRGEQYF.